This T cell receptor beta chain was retrieved from a study of T-cell reconstitution after alpha-beta-depleted transplantation in children. Germline CDR1 is ENHRY and CDR2 is SYGVKD. This CDR3 region has 14 residues. V was cut by 2 bases and J by 0 bases, with 7 bases left in between. Findings and caveats of the study: Alpha-beta T cells present about two months after transplant were reported to originate from several hundred expanded graft clones. At the one-year point after transplant, T-cell counts and TCRbeta diversity were found to come mostly from T cells that had been newly produced. Surviving recipient T cells and thymic progenitors produced the high day-60 TCRbeta diversity seen in some patients.

Molecular barcoding with unique molecular identifiers was used for the TCRbeta library. TCRdb independently ran MiXCR on the PCR reads; one entry per CDR3 protein. The table records around 300,000 distinct CDR3 sequences, 23% of them present only once. Concerning this clonotype: Its specificity is unknown.

Material: PBMCs, mostly from graft donor cells, obtained 180 days after TCRalphabeta/CD19-depleted stem cell transplant. This chain joins TRBV10-3 and TRBJ1-2, with no clear D. This TCR was recovered from a male patient younger than 18 who had a stem cell transplant for acute lymphoblastic leukemia, so the T cells may come from the graft donor. The CDR3 protein is CAISEARPNYGYTF. The CDR3, as DNA: TGTGCCATCAGTGAGGCACGTCCTAACTATGGCTACACCTTC.